This T cell receptor beta chain was observed in a study of identical twins. Study-wide points: For out-of-frame beta sequences, excess twin sharing was weaker.

This clonotype was detected many times. Its antigen remains unknown. The V end was cut by 3 bases, the J end by 2 bases, with 8 bases between. The CDR3 sequence is 14 residues long. From the 5' RACE reads, TCRdb called clonotypes with MiXCR, one entry per CDR3 protein. In the table there are some 1,700,000 distinct CDR3 sequences, roughly 35% of which are singletons. This chain uses TRBV12-3 or TRBV12-4 with TRBJ2-4; tentative D call: TRBD2 (5 bases). The sample taken for sequencing was cord blood. The TCR originated in a newborn girl in good health. The DNA of the CDR3 is TGTGCCAGCAGTTTGACTACGACCAAAAACATTCAGTACTTC. It encodes CASSLTTTKNIQYF.